This T cell receptor beta chain originates from a study of T cells in Graves' hyperthyroidism and ophthalmopathy. Looked up from germline, CDR1 is DFQATT and CDR2 is SNEGSKA (reference sequence). The length of the CDR3 is 14 residues. V lost 0 bases, J lost 3 bases, and 4 bases stayed unmatched. Patients having uncontrolled infection, another autoimmune disease, pregnancy or lactation were not included. A roughly 9.3 ml volume of fresh peripheral blood provided the PBMCs. This clonotype showed up many times. TCR beta CDR3 regions were amplified from RNA. The HTBI set primed first-round TCR CDR3 RT-PCR. Each CDR3 protein is one row after TCRdb ran MiXCR on the multiplex PCR reads. The data show under 600,000 distinct CDR3 sequences, more than 15% seen once.

The specimen sequenced was blood. The TCR originated in a woman aged 40 to 55 with Graves' ophthalmopathy. The chain couples TRBV20-1 to TRBJ1-2; TRBD1 matches at 7 bases. The CDR3 DNA follows: TGCAGTGCTAGAGATCGGGGGACAGACTATGGCTACACCTTC. It specifies CSARDRGTDYGYTF.